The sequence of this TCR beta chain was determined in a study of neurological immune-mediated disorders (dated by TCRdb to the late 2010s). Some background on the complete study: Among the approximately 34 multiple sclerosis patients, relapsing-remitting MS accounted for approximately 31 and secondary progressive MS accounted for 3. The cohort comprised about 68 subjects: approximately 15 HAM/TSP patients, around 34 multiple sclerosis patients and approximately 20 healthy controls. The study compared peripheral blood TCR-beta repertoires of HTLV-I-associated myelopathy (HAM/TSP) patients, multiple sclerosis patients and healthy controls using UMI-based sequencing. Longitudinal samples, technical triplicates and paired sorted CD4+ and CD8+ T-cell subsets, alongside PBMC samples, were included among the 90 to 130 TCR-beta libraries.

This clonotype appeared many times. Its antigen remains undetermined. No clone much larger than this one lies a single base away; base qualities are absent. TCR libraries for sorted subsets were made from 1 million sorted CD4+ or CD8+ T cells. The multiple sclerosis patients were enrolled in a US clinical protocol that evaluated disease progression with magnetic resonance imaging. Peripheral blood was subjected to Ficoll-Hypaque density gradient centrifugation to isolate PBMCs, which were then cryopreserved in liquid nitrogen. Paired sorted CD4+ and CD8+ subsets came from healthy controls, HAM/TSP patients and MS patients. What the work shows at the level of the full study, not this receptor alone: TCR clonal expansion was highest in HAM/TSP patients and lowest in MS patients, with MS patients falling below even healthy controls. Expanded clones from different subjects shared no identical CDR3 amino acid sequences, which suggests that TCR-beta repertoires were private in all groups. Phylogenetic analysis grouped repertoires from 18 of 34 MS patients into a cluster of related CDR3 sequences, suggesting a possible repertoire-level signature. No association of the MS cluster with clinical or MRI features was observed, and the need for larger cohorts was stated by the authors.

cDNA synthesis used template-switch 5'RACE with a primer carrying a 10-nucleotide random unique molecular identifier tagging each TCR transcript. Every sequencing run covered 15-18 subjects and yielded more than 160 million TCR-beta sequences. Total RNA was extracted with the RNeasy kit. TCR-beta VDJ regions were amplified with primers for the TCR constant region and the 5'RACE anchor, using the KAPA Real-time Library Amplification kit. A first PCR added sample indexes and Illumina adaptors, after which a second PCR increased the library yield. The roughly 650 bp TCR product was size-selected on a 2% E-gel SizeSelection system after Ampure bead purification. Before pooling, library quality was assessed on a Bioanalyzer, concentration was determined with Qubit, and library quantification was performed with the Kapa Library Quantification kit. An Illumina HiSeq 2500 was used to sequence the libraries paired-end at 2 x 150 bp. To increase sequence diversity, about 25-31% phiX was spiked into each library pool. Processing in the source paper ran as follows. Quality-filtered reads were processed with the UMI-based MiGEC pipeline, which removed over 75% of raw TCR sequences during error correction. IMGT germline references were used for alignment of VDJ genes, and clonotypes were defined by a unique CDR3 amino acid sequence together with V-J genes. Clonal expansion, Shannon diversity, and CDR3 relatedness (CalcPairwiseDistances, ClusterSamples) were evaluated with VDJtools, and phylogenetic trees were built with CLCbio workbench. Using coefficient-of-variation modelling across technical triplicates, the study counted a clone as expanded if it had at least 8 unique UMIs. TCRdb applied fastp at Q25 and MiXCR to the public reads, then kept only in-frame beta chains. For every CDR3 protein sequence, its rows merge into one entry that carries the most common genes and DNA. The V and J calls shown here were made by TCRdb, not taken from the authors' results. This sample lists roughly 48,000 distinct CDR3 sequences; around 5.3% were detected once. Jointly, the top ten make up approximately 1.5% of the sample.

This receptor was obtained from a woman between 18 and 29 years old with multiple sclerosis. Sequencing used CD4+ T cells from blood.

The CDR3 region reads CASGRGAPNTGELFF. DNA sequence: TGTGCCAGCGGCCGGGGGGCCCCGAACACCGGGGAGCTGTTTTTT. The sequence joins TRBV7-6 to TRBJ2-2; the D gene is perhaps TRBD2, on 7 matching bases. From the cysteine up to the phenylalanine, the CDR3 has a length of 15 residues. This entry keeps only the CDR3 DNA: 45 bases, framed from base 1. Looking up the germline V gene yields CDR1 SGHVS and CDR2 FNYEAQ. Trimming costs V 8 bases and J 0 bases, and their ends lie 13 bases apart.